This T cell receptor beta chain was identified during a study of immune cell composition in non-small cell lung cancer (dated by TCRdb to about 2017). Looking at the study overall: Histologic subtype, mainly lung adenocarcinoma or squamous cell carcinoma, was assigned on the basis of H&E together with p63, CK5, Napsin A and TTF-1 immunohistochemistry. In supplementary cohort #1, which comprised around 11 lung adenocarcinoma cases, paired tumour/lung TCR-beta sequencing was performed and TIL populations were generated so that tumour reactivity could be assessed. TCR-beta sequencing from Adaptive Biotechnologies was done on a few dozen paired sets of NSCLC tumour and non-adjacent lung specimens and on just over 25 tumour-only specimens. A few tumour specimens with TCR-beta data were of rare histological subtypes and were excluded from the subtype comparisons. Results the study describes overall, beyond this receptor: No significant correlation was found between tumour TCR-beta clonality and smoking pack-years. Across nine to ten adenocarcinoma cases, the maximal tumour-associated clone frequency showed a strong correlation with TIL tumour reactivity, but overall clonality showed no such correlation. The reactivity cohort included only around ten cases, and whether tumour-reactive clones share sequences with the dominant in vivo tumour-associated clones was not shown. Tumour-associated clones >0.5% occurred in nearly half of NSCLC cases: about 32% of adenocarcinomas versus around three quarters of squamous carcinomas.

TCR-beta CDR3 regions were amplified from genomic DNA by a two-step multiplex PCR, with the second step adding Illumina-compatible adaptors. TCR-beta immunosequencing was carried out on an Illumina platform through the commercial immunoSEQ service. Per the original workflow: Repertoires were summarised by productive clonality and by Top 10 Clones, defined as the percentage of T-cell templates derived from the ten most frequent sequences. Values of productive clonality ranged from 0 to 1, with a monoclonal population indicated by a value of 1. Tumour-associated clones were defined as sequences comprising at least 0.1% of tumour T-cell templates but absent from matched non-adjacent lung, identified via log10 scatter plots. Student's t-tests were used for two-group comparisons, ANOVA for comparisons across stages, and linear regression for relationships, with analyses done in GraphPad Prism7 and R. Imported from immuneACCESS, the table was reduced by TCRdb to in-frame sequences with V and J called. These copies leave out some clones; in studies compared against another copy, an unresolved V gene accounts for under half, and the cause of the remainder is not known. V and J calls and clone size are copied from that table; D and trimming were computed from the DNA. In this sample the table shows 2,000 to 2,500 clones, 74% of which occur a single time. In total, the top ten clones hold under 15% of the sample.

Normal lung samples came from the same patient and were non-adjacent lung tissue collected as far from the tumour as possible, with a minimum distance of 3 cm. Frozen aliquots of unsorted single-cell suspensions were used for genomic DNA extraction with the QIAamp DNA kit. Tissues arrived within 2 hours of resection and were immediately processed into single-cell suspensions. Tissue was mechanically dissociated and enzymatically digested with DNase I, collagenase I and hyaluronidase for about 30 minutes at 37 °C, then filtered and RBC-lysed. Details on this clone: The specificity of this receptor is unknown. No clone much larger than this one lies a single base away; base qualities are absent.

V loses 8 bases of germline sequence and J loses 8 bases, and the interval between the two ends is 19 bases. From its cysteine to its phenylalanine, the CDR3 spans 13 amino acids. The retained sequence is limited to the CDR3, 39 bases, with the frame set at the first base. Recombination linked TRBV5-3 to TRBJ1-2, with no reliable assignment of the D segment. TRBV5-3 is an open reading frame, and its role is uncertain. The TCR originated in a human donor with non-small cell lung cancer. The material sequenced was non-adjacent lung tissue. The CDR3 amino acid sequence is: CASTLNGEGGYTF. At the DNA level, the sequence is TGTGCCAGCACCCTCAACGGGGAAGGGGGCTACACCTTC.